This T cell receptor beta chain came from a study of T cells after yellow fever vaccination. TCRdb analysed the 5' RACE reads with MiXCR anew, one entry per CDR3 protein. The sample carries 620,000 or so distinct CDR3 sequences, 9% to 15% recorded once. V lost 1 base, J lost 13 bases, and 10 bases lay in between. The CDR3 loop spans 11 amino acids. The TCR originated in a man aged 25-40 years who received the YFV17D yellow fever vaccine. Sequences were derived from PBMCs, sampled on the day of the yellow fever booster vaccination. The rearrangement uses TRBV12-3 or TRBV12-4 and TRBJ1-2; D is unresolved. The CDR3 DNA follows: TGTGCCAGCAGTTTAGAGACCCGAGTCACCTTC. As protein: CASSLETRVTF.